This passage covers 24 T cell receptor beta chains from one sample sequenced in a study of T cells after yellow fever vaccination. Each CDR3 protein gets one entry after TCRdb re-called the 5' RACE reads with MiXCR. The top ten clones hold roughly 0.5% of a sample with around 300,000 distinct CDR3 sequences, roughly 13% of them seen once. Specimen: CD4+ T cells sorted from PBMCs, collected 45 days after the yellow fever booster vaccination. Receptors originate from a young man who received the YFV17D yellow fever vaccine.

This clonotype showed up many times. The chain combines TRBV19 with TRBJ2-6; D remains ambiguous. This CDR3 region has 14 residues. Per germline, CDR1 LNHDA and CDR2 SQIVND (reference sequence). Trimming cost V 10 bases and J 0 bases, with 10 bases left between them. CDR3 in amino acids: CATKTRSGANVLTF. CDR3 in DNA: TGTGCCACGAAAACCCGCTCTGGGGCCAACGTCCTGACTTTC.

Of note for this clonotype: A much larger clone differs from this one at a single base, so this may be a read error. The chain is built from TRBV5-1 and TRBJ2-1; possible D gene TRBD2, 6 bases. The germline gives CDR1 SGHRS, CDR2 YFSETQ. This CDR3 is built from 15 residues. The CDR3 DNA follows: TGCGCCAGCAGCTCCGAACCGGGACTTTACATTGAGCAGTTCTTC. It is translated as CASSSEPGLYIEQFF.

This clonotype was recorded a few times. J is TRBJ1-1 and V is TRBV12-3 or TRBV12-4; 7 nucleotides line up with TRBD1. V gave up 5 bases and J gave up 1 base; unmatched junction bases: 7. The CDR3 sequence is 15 residues long. The chain's CDR3 is CASSRMRQGNTEAFF. Written as DNA, the CDR3 is TGTGCCAGCAGTCGTATGAGACAGGGGAACACTGAAGCTTTCTTT.

This clonotype was recorded many times. This chain connects TRBV20-1 to TRBJ2-7; TRBD1 agrees at 10 bases. CDR1 and CDR2 (germline): DFQATT, SNEGSKA (reference sequence). The CDR3 length is 14 residues. V was pared by 3 bases and J by 5 bases, with 7 bases of the junction left unmatched. The CDR3 bases are TGCAGTGCTAGCGCGACAGGGGGCTTTAACGAGCAGTACTTC. Translated, it gives CSASATGGFNEQYF.

The J gene is TRBJ2-5, the V gene TRBV3-1; D might be TRBD2 (6 bases). The CDR3 extends over 13 amino acids. Trimming took off 10 bases at V and 6 bases at J, with 18 bases between the two ends. Germline loops: CDR1 LGHDT, CDR2 YNNKEL (reference sequence). The CDR3 protein is CATTFGGEQTQYF. CDR3 coding DNA: TGTGCCACTACCTTTGGCGGGGAACAGACCCAGTACTTC.

This chain connects TRBV7-3 to TRBJ2-1; D is possibly TRBD2 (5 bases). Germline V lookup: CDR1 SGHTA, CDR2 FQGTGA. The CDR3 runs 13 residues. With 2 bases removed from V and 7 bases from J, the gap between germline ends came to 9 bases. CDR3 residues: CASSLDERNEQFF. CDR3 bases: TGTGCCAGCAGCTTAGACGAGCGGAATGAGCAGTTCTTC.

This sequence joins TRBV25-1 and TRBJ2-1, with D possibly called TRBD1 or TRBD2 (5 bases each). CDR1 and CDR2 from the germline V gene are MGHDK and SYGVNS. This CDR3 has 15 amino acids. The V end lost 4 bases, the J end lost 5 bases, and 15 bases lay between the germline ends. Written as DNA, the CDR3 is TGTGCCAGCAGTGGGACCGGGACGCAAGACAATGAGCAGTTCTTC. It codes for CASSGTGTQDNEQFF.

In this sample, this clonotype turned up a few times. This rearrangement joins TRBV19 to TRBJ2-7, with D perhaps TRBD2 (5 bases). The CDR3 is 15 amino acids. From germline, CDR1 is LNHDA and CDR2 SQIVND (reference sequence). V was clipped by 4 bases and J by 8 bases, with 21 bases between them. The CDR3 loop is CASSRGGTRMAKQYF. In DNA form, the CDR3 reads TGTGCCAGTAGTAGAGGTGGTACTAGGATGGCCAAGCAGTACTTC.

This clonotype was observed many times. This rearrangement joins TRBV12-3 or TRBV12-4 to TRBJ2-2, with D possibly TRBD2 on 6 matching bases. Between the trimmed V and J ends, which lost 6 bases and 0 bases, there was a span of 11 bases. This CDR3 comprises 15 residues. The CDR3: CASSPGTSNTGELFF. The CDR3 DNA reads TGTGCCAGCAGCCCCGGGACTTCGAACACCGGGGAGCTGTTTTTT.

The V and J genes are TRBV5-1 and TRBJ2-5; D tentatively reads TRBD1 or TRBD2 (5 bases each). The CDR3 sequence is 12 residues long. Trimming left V 6 bases short and J 4 bases short, with 10 bases between. CDR1 is SGHRS and CDR2 is YFSETQ in the germline V gene. The CDR3 nucleotides read TGCGCCAGCAACCCTGGGGGAGAGACCCAGTACTTC. Protein: CASNPGGETQYF. The whole variable domain, remainder taken from reference TRBV5-1 and TRBJ2-5, is KAGVTQTPRYLIKTRGQQVTLSCSPISGHRSVSWYQQTPGQGLQFLFEYFSETQRNKGNFPGRFSGRQFSNSRSEMNVSTLELGDSALYLCASNPGGETQYFGPGTRLLVL.

V usage is TRBV29-1 and J usage is TRBJ2-5; weak D call: TRBD2 (5 bases). This CDR3 region has 15 residues. Germline assignment: CDR1 SQVTM and CDR2 ANQGSEA. V gave up 2 bases and J gave up 5 bases, with 18 bases separating them. Here the CDR3 reads CSVERPAEFRETQYF. CDR3 coding DNA: TGCAGCGTTGAAAGGCCAGCGGAATTCCGGGAGACCCAGTACTTC.

This clonotype occurred many times. The V and J genes are TRBV12-3 or TRBV12-4 and TRBJ2-1, with D possibly being TRBD2 (6 bases). The ends were cut back, 0 bases at V and 5 bases at J, with 11 bases in the middle. The CDR3 contains 15 residues. This chain's CDR3 is CASSLASSVNNEQFF. The DNA of the CDR3 is TGTGCCAGCAGTTTAGCCTCTAGCGTAAACAATGAGCAGTTCTTC.

The genes are TRBV11-2 and TRBJ2-6; D might be TRBD2 (5 bases). Germline CDR1 and CDR2: SGHAT and FQNNGV. The CDR3 length is 15 residues. The germline V and J ends were trimmed by 6 bases and 3 bases, with 12 bases remaining between them. The CDR3 reads CASRSLASGANVLTF. The CDR3 nucleotides are TGTGCCAGCAGGTCCCTAGCTAGTGGGGCCAACGTCCTGACTTTC.

A word on this clonotype: The final CDR3 position lacks the conserved phenylalanine or tryptophan, pointing to a likely read error. The chain couples TRBV7-2 to TRBJ2-7; the D gene is possibly TRBD1 (5 bases). CDR1 and CDR2 from the germline V gene are SGHTA and FQGNSA. Trimming stripped 4 bases from V and 5 bases from J, with 9 bases between. The length of the CDR3 is 12 residues. The CDR3 here is CASSYMGHEQYS. The CDR3 bases are TGTGCCAGCAGCTATATGGGGCACGAGCAGTACTCC.

In its sample, this clonotype was seen a few times. V is TRBV7-2 and J is TRBJ1-3; D is undetermined. The V end was cut by 1 base, the J end by 8 bases, with 15 bases between. The CDR3 consists of 15 residues. Germline values: CDR1 SGHTA, CDR2 FQGNSA. CDR3 amino acids: CASSLVTTEAHTIYF. The CDR3 DNA is TGTGCCAGCAGCTTAGTAACTACAGAAGCGCACACCATATATTTT.

The rearrangement joins TRBV20-1 to TRBJ2-7; TRBD1 matches 8 bases. The CDR3 is 14 amino acids. V trimming: 6 bases; J trimming: 0 bases; junction bases outside the gene matches: 7. The germline V gene encodes CDR1 DFQATT and CDR2 SNEGSKA (reference sequence). CDR3: CSASDRGPSYEQYF. As DNA, the CDR3 is TGCAGTGCCTCTGACAGGGGTCCCTCCTACGAGCAGTACTTC.

This chain joins TRBV20-1 and TRBJ2-7; TRBD1 matches 7 bases. Germline CDR1 reads DFQATT; CDR2 reads SNEGSKA (reference sequence). This CDR3 is built from 12 residues. The J segment lost 1 base and the V segment lost 7 bases, leaving 4 bases of the junction unmatched. CDR3 sequence (DNA): TGCAGTGGTCGGACAGGTTCCTACGAGCAGTACTTC. It translates to CSGRTGSYEQYF.

The gene calls are TRBV7-2 and TRBJ1-2; unclear D gene. The V gene's germline CDR1 is SGHTA and CDR2 FQGNSA. This CDR3 contains 10 residues. Trimming pared 6 bases from V and 1 base from J, leaving 0 bases between. The CDR3 bases are TGTGCCAGCAGTAACTATGGCTACACCTTC. This codes for CASSNYGYTF.

The table lists this clonotype with many counts. This rearrangement joins TRBV7-6 to TRBJ2-7; a weak D match, TRBD2 (6 bases). The CDR3 spans 14 residues. The germline gives CDR1 SGHVS, CDR2 FNYEAQ. V lost 9 bases to trimming and J lost 5 bases, with 20 bases between them. CDR3 protein: CARLAGTESDEQYF. The CDR3 nucleotides are TGTGCCAGACTAGCCGGGACCGAGTCCGACGAGCAGTACTTC. Based on the CDR3 plus reference TRBV7-6 and TRBJ2-7, the full variable domain is GAGVSQSPRYKVTKRGQDVALRCDPISGHVSLYWYRQALGQGPEFLTYFNYEAQQDKSGLPNDRFSAERPEGSISTLTIQRTEQRDSAMYRCARLAGTESDEQYFGPGTRLTVT.

This chain uses TRBV7-2 with TRBJ2-7; tentative D call: TRBD2 (6 bases). The CDR3 has 13 amino acids. CDR1 is SGHTA and CDR2 is FQGNSA in the germline V gene. V was pared by 10 bases and J by 2 bases, with 15 bases between. CDR3: CATGRAGPYEQYF. The CDR3 DNA is TGTGCCACCGGGAGAGCGGGTCCCTACGAGCAGTACTTC.

The chain links TRBV5-4 to TRBJ2-7; tentative D call: TRBD2 (5 bases). The CDR3 contains 18 residues. The germline CDR1 and CDR2 sequences are SGHNT and YYREEE (reference sequence). Between the trimmed V and J ends, which lost 0 bases and 1 base, there was a span of 20 bases. The CDR3 here is CASSLDLDGESSSYEQYF. Here the CDR3 DNA reads TGTGCCAGCAGCTTGGACTTGGACGGGGAGAGCTCATCCTACGAGCAGTACTTC.

This clonotype turned up a few times. The V call is TRBV19, the J call TRBJ1-4; D is perhaps TRBD1 (5 bases). This CDR3 contains 13 residues. Looked up from germline, CDR1 is LNHDA and CDR2 is SQIVND (reference sequence). V shed 11 bases and J shed 2 bases, with 12 bases lying between them. The CDR3 loop is CAVKGRTNEKLFF. In nucleotides, the CDR3 is TGTGCCGTCAAGGGGCGGACTAATGAAAAACTGTTTTTT.

The chain links TRBV12-3 or TRBV12-4 to TRBJ1-1, with D uncertain. The CDR3 extends over 12 amino acids. V was clipped by 3 bases and J by 6 bases, with 8 bases between them. Here the CDR3 reads CASSLGGPEAFF. In DNA form, the CDR3 reads TGTGCCAGCAGTTTGGGCGGACCTGAAGCTTTCTTT.

This clonotype was detected only a few times. CDR3 sequence (DNA): TGTGCCAGCAGTCCCACTGTGGGCGAGCAGTTCTTC. Translating gives CASSPTVGEQFF. This rearrangement joins TRBV27 to TRBJ2-1; D is unresolved. Trimming shortened V by 5 bases and J by 10 bases, and 12 bases separated the two germline ends. The germline gives CDR1 MNHEY, CDR2 SMNVEV (reference sequence). This CDR3 contains 12 residues.